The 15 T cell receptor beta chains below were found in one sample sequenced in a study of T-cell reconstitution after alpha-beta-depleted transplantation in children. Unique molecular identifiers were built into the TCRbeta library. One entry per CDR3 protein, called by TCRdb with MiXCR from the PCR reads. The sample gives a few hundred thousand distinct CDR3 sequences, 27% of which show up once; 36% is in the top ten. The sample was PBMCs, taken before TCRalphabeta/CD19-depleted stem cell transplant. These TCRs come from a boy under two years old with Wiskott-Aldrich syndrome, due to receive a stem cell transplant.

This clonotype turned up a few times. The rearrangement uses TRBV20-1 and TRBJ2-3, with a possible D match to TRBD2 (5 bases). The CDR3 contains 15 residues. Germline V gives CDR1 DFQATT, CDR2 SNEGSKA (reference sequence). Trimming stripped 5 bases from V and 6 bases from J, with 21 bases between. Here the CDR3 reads CSAPAADTWEDTQYF. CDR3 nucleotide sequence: TGCAGTGCTCCAGCGGCAGACACGTGGGAGGATACGCAGTATTTT.

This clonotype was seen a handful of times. The CDR3 region has the DNA TGTGCCAGCGGAAGTAGCGGGAGTAGAGAGACCCAGTACTTC. It codes for CASGSSGSRETQYF. This chain uses TRBV28 with TRBJ2-5, with 9 bases aligning to TRBD2. Germline V gene data show CDR1 as MDHEN and CDR2 as SYDVKM. This CDR3 has 14 residues. Trimming took 8 bases from V and 4 from J; bases not matched to a gene: 8.

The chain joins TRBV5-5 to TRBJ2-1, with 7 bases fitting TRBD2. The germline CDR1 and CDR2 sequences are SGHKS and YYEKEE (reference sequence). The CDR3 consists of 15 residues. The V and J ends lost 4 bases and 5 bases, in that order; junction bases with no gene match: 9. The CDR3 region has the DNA TGTGCCAGCAGCCGGGACTATGGGTATGACAATGAGCAGTTCTTC. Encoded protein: CASSRDYGYDNEQFF.

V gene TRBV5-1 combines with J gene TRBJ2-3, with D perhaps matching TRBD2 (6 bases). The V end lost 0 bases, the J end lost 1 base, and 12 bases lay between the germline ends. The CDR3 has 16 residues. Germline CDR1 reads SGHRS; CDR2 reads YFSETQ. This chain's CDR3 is CASSLAEGIRTDTQYF. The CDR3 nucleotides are TGCGCCAGCAGCTTGGCGGAGGGGATCCGCACAGATACGCAGTATTTT.

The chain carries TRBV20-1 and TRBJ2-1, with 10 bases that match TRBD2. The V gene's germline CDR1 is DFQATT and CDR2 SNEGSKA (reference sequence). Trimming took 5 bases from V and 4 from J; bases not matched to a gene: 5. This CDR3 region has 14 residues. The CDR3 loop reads CSALAGGLYNEQFF. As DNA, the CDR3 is TGCAGTGCTTTAGCGGGAGGCTTATACAATGAGCAGTTCTTC.

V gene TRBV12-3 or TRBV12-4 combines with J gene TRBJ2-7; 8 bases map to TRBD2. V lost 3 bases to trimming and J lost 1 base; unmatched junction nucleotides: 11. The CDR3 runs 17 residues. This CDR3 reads CASSFGGGRLLSYEQYF. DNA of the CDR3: TGTGCCAGCAGTTTCGGGGGGGGCCGACTTCTTTCCTACGAGCAGTACTTC.

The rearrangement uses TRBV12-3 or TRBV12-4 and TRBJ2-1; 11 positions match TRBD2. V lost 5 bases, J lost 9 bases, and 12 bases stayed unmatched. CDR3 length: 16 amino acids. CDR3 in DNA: TGTGCCAGCAGTCTATTAGCGGGAGGGGGTAAGAGTGAGCAGTTCTTC. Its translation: CASSLLAGGGKSEQFF.

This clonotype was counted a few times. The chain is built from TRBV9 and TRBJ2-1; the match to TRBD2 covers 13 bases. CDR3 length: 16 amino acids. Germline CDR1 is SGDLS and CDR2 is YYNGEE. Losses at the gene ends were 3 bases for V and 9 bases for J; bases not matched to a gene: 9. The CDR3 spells CASSARLAGGVSEQFF. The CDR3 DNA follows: TGTGCCAGCAGCGCCCGACTAGCGGGAGGAGTCAGTGAGCAGTTCTTC.

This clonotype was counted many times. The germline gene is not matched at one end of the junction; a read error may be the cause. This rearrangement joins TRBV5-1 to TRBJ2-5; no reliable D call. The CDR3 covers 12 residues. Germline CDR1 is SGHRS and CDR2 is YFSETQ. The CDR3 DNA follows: TGTGCCAGCAGTTTAGTAGGAGAGACCCAGTACTTC. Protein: CASSLVGETQYF. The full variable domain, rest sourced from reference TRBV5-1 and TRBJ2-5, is KAGVTQTPRYLIKTRGQQVTLSCSPISGHRSVSWYQQTPGQGLQFLFEYFSETQRNKGNFPGRFSGRQFSNSRSEMNVSTLELGDSALYLCASSLVGETQYFGPGTRLLVL.

For the CDR3, the DNA is TGCGCCAGCAGCTTGCCGGGAGGGGGCTCCTACAATGAGCAGTTCTTC. Its translation: CASSLPGGGSYNEQFF. The chain has TRBV5-1 and TRBJ2-1, with 8 nucleotides matching TRBD2. Germline-derived CDR1 and CDR2 are SGHRS and YFSETQ. The CDR3 totals 16 residues. With V trimmed by 1 base and J by 0 bases, 3 bases remained unmatched.

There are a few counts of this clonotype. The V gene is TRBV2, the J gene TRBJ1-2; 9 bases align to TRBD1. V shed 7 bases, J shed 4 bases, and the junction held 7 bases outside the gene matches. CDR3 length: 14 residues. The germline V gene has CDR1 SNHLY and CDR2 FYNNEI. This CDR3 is CASNQDRGRYGYTF. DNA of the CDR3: TGTGCCAGCAATCAGGACAGGGGACGCTATGGCTACACCTTC.

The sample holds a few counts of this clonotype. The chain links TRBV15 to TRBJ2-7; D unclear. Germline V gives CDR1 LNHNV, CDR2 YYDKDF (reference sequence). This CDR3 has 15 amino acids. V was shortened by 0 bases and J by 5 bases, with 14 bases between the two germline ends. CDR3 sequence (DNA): TGTGCCACCAGCAGAGATTTTGTGGCGTCCCACGAGCAGTACTTC. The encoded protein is CATSRDFVASHEQYF.

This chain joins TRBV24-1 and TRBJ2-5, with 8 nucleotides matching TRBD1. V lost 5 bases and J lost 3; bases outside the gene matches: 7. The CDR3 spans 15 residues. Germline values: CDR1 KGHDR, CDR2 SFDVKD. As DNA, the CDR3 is TGTGCCACCAGTGGCCGCCGGACAGGGAAAGAGACCCAGTACTTC. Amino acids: CATSGRRTGKETQYF.

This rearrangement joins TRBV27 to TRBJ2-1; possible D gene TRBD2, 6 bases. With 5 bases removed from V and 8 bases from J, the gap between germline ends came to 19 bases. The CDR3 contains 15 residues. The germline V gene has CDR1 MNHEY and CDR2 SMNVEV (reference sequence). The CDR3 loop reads CASSPHPGENYEQFF. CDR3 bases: TGTGCCAGCAGTCCGCACCCGGGAGAGAATTATGAGCAGTTCTTC.

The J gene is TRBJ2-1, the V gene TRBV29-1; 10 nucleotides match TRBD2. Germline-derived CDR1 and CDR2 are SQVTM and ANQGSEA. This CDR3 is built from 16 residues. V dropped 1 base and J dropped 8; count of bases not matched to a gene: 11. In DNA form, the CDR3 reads TGCAGCGTTGAAGGGCGGGGGACTAGCGAACAATATGAGCAGTTCTTC. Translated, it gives CSVEGRGTSEQYEQFF.